This T cell receptor (beta chain) stems from a study of vaccination effects on CD4 cells after COVID-19. Per the germline V gene, CDR1 is SGHAT and CDR2 is FQDESV (reference sequence). V shed 7 bases and J 2 bases; nucleotides not matched to a gene: 9. The CDR3 has 16 residues. For this clone: Its antigen is currently unknown.

Clones were read by immunoSEQ multiplex PCR, and TCRdb kept only the in-frame ones, dropping some. The data contain 30,000 or so clones, about 69% of them singletons. General study results and limits: Clones of infection and vaccine origin contracted markedly late after vaccination.

The ViraFEST assay expanded antigen-specific CD4+ T cells with viral peptide pools before sequencing. Having been cultured for around ten days, the cells underwent CD4+ T cell isolation. Confirmation by PCR established that the person had SARS-CoV-2 infection between March and December 2020. The TCR sequence derives from a human donor who had a prior SARS-CoV-2 infection. This chain connects TRBV11-1 to TRBJ2-1; 9 positions match TRBD1. Sequencing used CD4+ T cells from PBMCs cultured with a peptide pool, obtained before COVID-19 vaccination. The CDR3 here is CASTPWGDRAYNEQFF. In DNA form, the CDR3 reads TGTGCCAGCACCCCGTGGGGGGACAGGGCCTACAATGAGCAGTTCTTC.